The entry below describes one T cell receptor (beta chain). Its antigen is as yet unknown. The sample belongs to a study of T cells after posttransplantation cyclophosphamide. Looked up from germline, CDR1 is SGHKS and CDR2 is YYEKEE (reference sequence). The ends lost 0 bases at V and 7 bases at J; junction bases unmatched: 8. The length of the CDR3 is 17 residues. Findings of the study overall: After PTCy, TRB diversity resembled that of CNI/methotrexate controls. Blood and skin or GI T cell repertoires showed limited TRB overlap.

A marrow graft followed busulfan-fludarabine conditioning, with cyclophosphamide on days +3 and +4. Profiling relied on immunoSEQ multiplex PCR, and the TCRdb table lists in-frame clones only, not all of them. The data contain tens of thousands of clones, about 86% of them singletons. Material: PBMCs, obtained after allogeneic stem cell transplant with posttransplant cyclophosphamide. The sequence was collected from a female patient under 45 who received an allogeneic stem cell transplant from an unrelated donor, was CMV-positive, and had no GVHD. Some T cells may be the graft donor's. The chain carries TRBV5-5 and TRBJ1-4, with 11 bases aligning to TRBD1. The chain's CDR3 is CASSLGTGGVRSEKLFF. For the CDR3, the DNA is TGTGCCAGCAGCTTGGGGACAGGGGGCGTTAGGTCTGAAAAACTGTTTTTT.